This T cell receptor beta chain emerged from a study of Ad26.COV2.S vaccination and SARS-CoV-2 variants. Germline V gives CDR1 KGHDR, CDR2 SFDVKD. Unmatched junction bases numbered 11, after V lost 4 bases and J lost 1 base. The CDR3 is 17 residues long. Treatment meaning: roughly 19 received Ad26.COV2.S at low or high dose, single or two shots; several received placebo; per-sample allocation not given. Vaccine and placebo recipients were sampled on day 63 after the first injection. Some clones are missing from TCRdb's copy, which holds only in-frame ones; the method was immunoSEQ multiplex PCR. The sample yields roughly 500,000 clones, approximately 88% seen once.

The TCR originated in a person aged 18-60 years who received the Ad26.COV2.S COVID-19 vaccine or a placebo. The chain is built from TRBV24-1 and TRBJ2-5; 7 bases fit TRBD2. Specimen: peripheral blood, collected in a trial of Ad26.COV2.S vaccine versus placebo. CDR3: CATSDSLPSGGQETQYF. CDR3 DNA: TGTGCCACCAGTGACTCACTGCCCTCGGGGGGCCAAGAGACCCAGTACTTC.